These 25 T cell receptor beta chains were all obtained from the same sample, sequenced in a study of T cell responses to AZD1222 COVID-19 vaccine. Using immunoSEQ multiplex PCR, the repertoire was profiled, and TCRdb retains in-frame clones only, with some absent. The table includes about 120,000 clones, around 92% detected once. This specimen consisted of peripheral blood, obtained on day 0 of AZD1222 vaccination. Receptor source: an adult in good health.

V gene TRBV7-2 combines with J gene TRBJ2-1; unclear D gene. V was cut by 0 bases and J by 2 bases, with 11 bases left in between. The germline V gene has CDR1 SGHTA and CDR2 FQGNSA. This CDR3 comprises 16 residues. Written as DNA, the CDR3 is TGTGCCAGCAGCTTAGCCCCACCTACTACCTACAATGAGCAGTTCTTC. Its protein product is CASSLAPPTTYNEQFF.

The V and J genes are TRBV9 and TRBJ2-3; possible D gene TRBD2, 6 bases. This CDR3 has 15 residues. Germline V gene lookup returns CDR1 SGDLS and CDR2 YYNGEE. V lost 0 bases and J 4 bases, leaving 12 bases between the germline ends. The CDR3 sequence is CASSVAGSVSDTQYF. The CDR3 region has the DNA TGTGCCAGCAGCGTAGCCGGGAGTGTCTCAGATACGCAGTATTTT.

This chain uses TRBV6-5 with TRBJ1-5; D is unresolved. V lost 5 bases, J lost 6 bases, and 17 bases lay in between. The CDR3 contains 15 residues. Germline V gene sequence: CDR1 MNHEY, CDR2 SVGAGI. For the CDR3, the DNA is TGTGCCAGCAGTCCGGGCGGGGAAGTAGGTCAGCCCCAGCATTTT. Its translation: CASSPGGEVGQPQHF.

The CDR3 nucleotides read TGTGCCAGAAGCCCCCGGGACAGTCTAAATTTATCCTACGAGCAGTACTTC. Its protein is CARSPRDSLNLSYEQYF. The rearrangement uses TRBV5-3 and TRBJ2-7, with 7 bases aligning to TRBD1. TRBV5-3 is sorted into the ORF group, with uncertain function. V lost 4 bases to trimming and J lost 1 base; unmatched junction nucleotides: 14. The CDR3 extends over 17 amino acids.

The CDR3 sequence is CAWSVALAGAGELFF. CDR3 nucleotide sequence: TGTGCCTGGAGTGTGGCTCTAGCGGGAGCCGGGGAGCTGTTTTTT. The V and J genes are TRBV30 and TRBJ2-2; 10 bases agree with TRBD2. The CDR3 consists of 15 residues. Germline CDR1 and CDR2: GTSNPN and SVGIG (reference sequence). After removal of 0 bases from V and 6 bases from J, the junction contained 4 bases not matched to a gene.

The chain joins TRBV5-4 to TRBJ2-5; tentative D call: TRBD1 (5 bases). The CDR3 has 14 residues. Germline values: CDR1 SGHNT, CDR2 YYREEE (reference sequence). V was shortened by 6 bases and J by 1 base, with 13 bases between the two germline ends. The CDR3 spells CASTTGRVQETQYF. Here the CDR3 DNA reads TGTGCCAGCACTACCGGCAGGGTCCAAGAGACCCAGTACTTC.

The rearrangement joins TRBV28 to TRBJ1-1, with D perhaps matching TRBD1 (6 bases). Germline-derived CDR1 and CDR2 are MDHEN and SYDVKM. The V end lost 9 bases, the J end lost 7 bases, and 12 bases lay between the germline ends. The CDR3 loop spans 11 amino acids. The CDR3 spells CASGGGNEAFF. In DNA form, the CDR3 reads TGTGCCAGTGGGGGGGGCAATGAAGCTTTCTTT. The whole variable domain, remainder taken from reference TRBV28 and TRBJ1-1, is DVKVTQSSRYLVKRTGEKVFLECVQDMDHENMFWYRQDPGLGLRLIYFSYDVKMKEKGDIPEGYSVSREKKERFSLILESASTNQTSMYLCASGGGNEAFFGQGTRLTVV.

This clone was observed once. The chain is built from TRBV11-2 and TRBJ2-7; D is possibly TRBD1 (6 bases). The V end lost 1 base, the J end lost 2 bases, and 15 bases lay between the germline ends. CDR1 SGHAT and CDR2 FQNNGV come from the germline V gene. CDR3 length: 16 residues. This chain's CDR3 is CASSLANWDITYEQYF. CDR3 sequence (DNA): TGTGCCAGCAGCTTAGCAAACTGGGACATAACCTACGAGCAGTACTTC.

This rearrangement joins TRBV29-1 to TRBJ2-5; D is perhaps TRBD1 (5 bases). CDR1 is SQVTM, CDR2 ANQGSEA, per germline. The CDR3 consists of 12 residues. Trimming removed 4 bases at V and 3 bases at J, with 9 bases between. The CDR3 protein is CSVVGAKETQYF. For the CDR3, the DNA is TGCAGCGTTGTAGGGGCTAAAGAGACCCAGTACTTC.

The table lists this clone with a few counts. V is TRBV4-3 and J is TRBJ2-1, with TRBD2 as a possible D gene (5 bases). The germline CDR1 and CDR2 sequences are LGHNA and YSLEER. The CDR3 contains 16 residues. Trimming removed 0 bases from V and 3 bases from J, with 12 bases in between. The chain's CDR3 is CASSQDSGGSYNEQFF. The CDR3 DNA sequence: TGCGCCAGCAGCCAAGATTCAGGAGGCAGCTACAATGAGCAGTTCTTC.

This CDR3 reads CASSPTGEEQFF. CDR3 coding DNA: TGTGCCAGCAGCCCAACGGGGGAGGAGCAGTTCTTC. This sequence joins TRBV6-5 and TRBJ2-1; TRBD2 might be the D (6 bases). V gave up 6 bases and J gave up 10 bases, with 13 bases separating them. Germline lookup yields CDR1 MNHEY and CDR2 SVGAGI. There are 12 residues in the CDR3.

V gene TRBV4-3 combines with J gene TRBJ1-1, with D unclear. Germline loops: CDR1 LGHNA, CDR2 YSLEER. Trimming cost V 1 base and J 0 bases, with 9 bases left between them. This CDR3 region has 15 residues. Here the CDR3 reads CASSQGRGLNTEAFF. The DNA for the CDR3 is TGCGCCAGCAGCCAAGGTAGAGGATTGAACACTGAAGCTTTCTTT.

This clone has a handful of counts. V gene TRBV5-4 combines with J gene TRBJ2-7; 11 nucleotides line up with TRBD1. The CDR3 is 15 residues long. After removal of 4 bases from V and 5 bases from J, the junction contained 8 bases not matched to a gene. Germline loops: CDR1 SGHNT, CDR2 YYREEE (reference sequence). CDR3 in DNA: TGTGCCAGCAGCGAGCCGGGACAGGGGGATGACGAGCAGTACTTC. It specifies CASSEPGQGDDEQYF.

The chain has TRBV6-2 or TRBV6-3 and TRBJ2-7, with 8 bases fitting TRBD1. The V gene's germline CDR1 is MNHEY and CDR2 SVGEGT. This CDR3 is 13 amino acids long. Unmatched junction bases numbered 6, after V lost 2 bases and J lost 9 bases. The CDR3 here is CASSYPGQVGQYF. The DNA for the CDR3 is TGTGCCAGCAGTTACCCGGGACAGGTGGGGCAGTACTTC.

This chain joins TRBV10-2 and TRBJ1-2; 7 nucleotides agree with TRBD1. In germline, CDR1 is WSHSY, CDR2 SAAADI. This CDR3 contains 17 residues. V lost 1 base to trimming and J lost 8 bases; unmatched junction nucleotides: 16. The CDR3 DNA is TGCGCCAGCAGTGAGTTTTCCCCCCCTACAGGGGTTAAAGGCTACACCTTC. Its protein product is CASSEFSPPTGVKGYTF.

This clone was counted a single time. An end of the junction does not agree with germline; a read error may underlie this. The J gene is TRBJ2-3, the V gene TRBV7-7; D gene ambiguous. Germline CDR1 SSHAT, CDR2 FNYEAQ (reference sequence). CDR3 length: 15 residues. CDR3 sequence reads: CASSLQLASTDTQYF. CDR3 nucleotides: TGTGCTAGCAGCTTGCAACTCGCCAGCACAGATACGCAGTATTTT.

The chain carries TRBV6-5 and TRBJ1-2, with 8 bases fitting TRBD1. Germline lookup yields CDR1 MNHEY and CDR2 SVGAGI. The CDR3 is 15 residues long. The ends lost 6 bases at V and 2 bases at J; junction bases unmatched: 8. CDR3 DNA sequence: TGTGCCAGCAGACCCCTGACAGGGGACAACTATGGCTACACCTTC. This codes for CASRPLTGDNYGYTF.

CDR3 nucleotide sequence: TGTGCCAGCAGTTTCGCGGCAGGGGAGCTGTTTTTT. This sequence encodes CASSFAAGELFF. V is TRBV12-3 or TRBV12-4 and J is TRBJ2-2; no clear D. V was pared by 3 bases and J by 8 bases, with 7 bases between. The CDR3 is made up of 12 amino acids.

The CDR3 bases are TGTGCCAGCTCATCCAAGGGGGGTGATGGCTACACCTTC. This gives the protein CASSSKGGDGYTF. The rearrangement uses TRBV18 and TRBJ1-2, with D tentatively TRBD1 (6 bases). The length of the CDR3 is 13 residues. Germline V lookup: CDR1 KGHSH, CDR2 LQKENI. V was clipped by 5 bases and J by 6 bases, with 13 bases between them.

The V call is TRBV6-1, the J call TRBJ2-2; no clear D. The CDR3 runs 13 residues. Per germline, CDR1 MNHNS and CDR2 SASEGT. The V end was cut by 3 bases, the J end by 0 bases, with 2 bases between. Here the CDR3 DNA reads TGTGCCAGCAGTGACGCGAACACCGGGGAGCTGTTTTTT. It is translated as CASSDANTGELFF.

V and J are TRBV30 and TRBJ1-2; tentatively, D is TRBD1 (5 bases). Trimming took off 8 bases at V and 4 bases at J, with 17 bases between the two ends. The CDR3 runs 13 residues. CDR1 is GTSNPN, CDR2 SVGIG, per germline (reference sequence). CDR3 loop: CAKSVQGFYGYTF. In DNA form, the CDR3 reads TGTGCCAAATCGGTGCAGGGCTTCTATGGCTACACCTTC.

J is TRBJ1-5 and V is TRBV11-2; D uncertain. V was shortened by 0 bases and J by 5 bases, with 5 bases between the two germline ends. CDR3 size: 13 residues. Germline assignment: CDR1 SGHAT and CDR2 FQNNGV. CDR3 protein: CASSLDSHQPQHF. The CDR3 DNA reads TGTGCCAGCAGCTTAGACAGCCATCAGCCCCAGCATTTT. The entire variable domain, with the rest obtained from reference TRBV11-2 and TRBJ1-5, is as follows: EAGVAQSPRYKIIEKRQSVAFWCNPISGHATLYWYQQILGQGPKLLIQFQNNGVVDDSQLPKDRFSAERLKGVDSTLKIQPAKLEDSAVYLCASSLDSHQPQHFGDGTRLSIL.

The V call is TRBV5-5, the J call TRBJ1-6; the match to TRBD1 covers 9 bases. Germline CDR1 reads SGHKS; CDR2 reads YYEKEE (reference sequence). The CDR3 runs 15 residues. The trim removed 4 bases at V and 7 bases at J, leaving 6 bases unmatched. CDR3 DNA sequence: TGTGCCAGCAGCAAGGGACAGGGCTTAAATTCACCCCTCCACTTT. It codes for CASSKGQGLNSPLHF.

The gene calls are TRBV21-1 and TRBJ1-4. TRBV21-1 is assigned pseudogene status. This CDR3 is 14 amino acids long. As DNA, the CDR3 is TGTGCCAGCCCAGGGGGGGCTGCTAATGAAAAACTGTTTTTT. Its protein is CASPGGAANEKLFF.

The genes are TRBV11-2 and TRBJ2-3; D is undetermined. Germline values: CDR1 SGHAT, CDR2 FQNNGV. This CDR3 spans 15 amino acids. V shed 4 bases and J shed 0 bases, with 11 bases lying between them. The DNA for the CDR3 is TGTGCCAGCAGCTCACACTGGGCTAGCACAGATACGCAGTATTTT. It translates to CASSSHWASTDTQYF.